This T cell receptor (beta chain) was captured by sequencing in a study of shared clonotypes between healthy human individuals. Study observations and caveats: Depth of sequencing was expected to influence donor clonotype sharing. Estimated richness was generally greater in naive than memory subsets.

To note about this clone: What it binds is not known.

Positively selected for CCR7, the CD45RO-negative cells used as naive CD8 cells excluded terminally differentiated effector memory CD45RA+ cells. CDR1 GTSNPN and CDR2 SVGIG come from the germline V gene (reference sequence). V was pared by 0 bases and J by 1 base, with 16 bases between. This CDR3 spans 18 amino acids. An assay was performed, and its level was deep. TCRdb's table, derived via immunoSEQ multiplex PCR, lists solely in-frame clones and lacks some. The sample lists hundreds of thousands of clones; 85% to 95% were seen once. This chain connects TRBV30 to TRBJ1-6; D perhaps matches TRBD1 (5 bases). Sequenced material: naive CD8+ T cells sorted from blood. This receptor was obtained from a woman aged 25 to 39 in good health. CDR3 amino acids: CAWSVEIPGGSYNSPLHF. In nucleotides, the CDR3 is TGTGCCTGGAGTGTCGAAATCCCGGGGGGGTCCTATAATTCACCCCTCCACTTT.